The rows below give T cell receptor beta chains drawn from one sample of a study of blood T cells in healthy people across ages. TCRdb recomputed calls from the 5' RACE reads with MiXCR, one row per CDR3 protein. Here the sample spans about 970,000 distinct CDR3 sequences, just over 50% being singletons. The specimen sequenced was blood. These receptors were obtained from a woman aged 60-75 years in good health. CDR3s include the opening cysteine and the closing phenylalanine or tryptophan. The order of the fields is clone size, V gene, D gene, J gene, CDR3 protein, CDR3 DNA. The D gene is left open where the match is weak. The size of a clone is reported for some rows only, either as once, few or many, or as a class for expanded clones.

clone_size: .
v_call: TRBV12-3/TRBV12-4
d_call: .
j_call: TRBJ2-2
cdr3_aa: CASSSLITGELFF
cdr3_nt: TGTGCCAGCAGTTCACTTATCACCGGGGAGCTGTTTTTT

clone_size: once
v_call: TRBV21-1
d_call: .
j_call: TRBJ1-4
cdr3_aa: CASSRREQGGNEKLFF
cdr3_nt: TGTGCCAGCAGCAGGAGGGAACAGGGTGGAAATGAAAAACTGTTTTTT

clone_size: .
v_call: TRBV6-2/TRBV6-3
d_call: TRBD2
j_call: TRBJ2-7
cdr3_aa: CASSPGGAGYEQYF
cdr3_nt: TGTGCCAGCAGTCCTGGCGGAGCGGGGTACGAGCAGTACTTC

clone_size: .
v_call: TRBV6-2/TRBV6-3
d_call: TRBD1
j_call: TRBJ2-7
cdr3_aa: CASRRDSSYEQYF
cdr3_nt: TGTGCCAGCAGACGGGACAGCTCCTACGAGCAGTACTTC

clone_size: .
v_call: TRBV20-1
d_call: TRBD2
j_call: TRBJ2-3
cdr3_aa: CSAESGNGADTQYF
cdr3_nt: TGCAGTGCTGAAAGCGGGAACGGCGCAGATACGCAGTATTTT

clone_size: once
v_call: TRBV13
d_call: TRBD2
j_call: TRBJ2-5
cdr3_aa: CASSRGLAGPGETQYF
cdr3_nt: TGTGCCAGCAGCCGGGGACTAGCGGGACCTGGGGAGACCCAGTACTTC

clone_size: .
v_call: TRBV12-3/TRBV12-4
d_call: .
j_call: TRBJ2-5
cdr3_aa: CASSPRASQAGTQYF
cdr3_nt: TGTGCCAGCAGTCCCAGGGCCTCCCAAGCCGGGACCCAGTACTTT

clone_size: .
v_call: TRBV20-1
d_call: .
j_call: TRBJ2-1
cdr3_aa: CSARVRERGLYNEQFF
cdr3_nt: TGCAGTGCTAGAGTGAGGGAGAGGGGATTATACAATGAGCAGTTCTTC

clone_size: .
v_call: TRBV6-5
d_call: .
j_call: TRBJ2-5
cdr3_aa: CASSGSGWETQYF
cdr3_nt: TGTGCCAGCAGTGGCTCGGGCTGGGAGACCCAGTACTTC

clone_size: .
v_call: TRBV7-8
d_call: .
j_call: TRBJ1-2
cdr3_aa: CASSQQLNYGYTF
cdr3_nt: TGTGCCAGCAGCCAACAGCTTAACTATGGCTACACCTTC

clone_size: .
v_call: TRBV6-2/TRBV6-3
d_call: .
j_call: TRBJ2-7
cdr3_aa: CASSPPGRGQYF
cdr3_nt: TGTGCCAGCAGTCCCCCGGGTCGGGGGCAGTACTTC

clone_size: .
v_call: TRBV18
d_call: .
j_call: TRBJ1-2
cdr3_aa: CASSPFDRDGYTF
cdr3_nt: TGTGCCAGCTCACCGTTCGACAGAGATGGCTACACCTTC

clone_size: once
v_call: TRBV4-2
d_call: TRBD2
j_call: TRBJ2-5
cdr3_aa: CASSQDRTGLGGTQYF
cdr3_nt: TGTGCCAGCAGCCAAGATAGGACGGGACTAGGCGGGACCCAGTACTTC

clone_size: .
v_call: TRBV29-1
d_call: TRBD1
j_call: TRBJ2-7
cdr3_aa: CSVLNWVGTGLYEQYF
cdr3_nt: TGCAGCGTTCTAAACTGGGTTGGGACAGGGCTTTACGAGCAGTACTTC

clone_size: .
v_call: TRBV3-1
d_call: .
j_call: TRBJ1-1
cdr3_aa: CASSLKTLGGTEAFF
cdr3_nt: TGTGCCAGCAGCCTTAAGACACTGGGCGGCACTGAAGCTTTCTTT

clone_size: .
v_call: TRBV6-5
d_call: .
j_call: TRBJ1-5
cdr3_aa: CASSRTVLNQPQHF
cdr3_nt: TGTGCCAGCAGTAGGACAGTGTTGAATCAGCCCCAGCATTTT

clone_size: many
v_call: TRBV29-1
d_call: .
j_call: TRBJ2-7
cdr3_aa: CSVVRDRYEQYF
cdr3_nt: TGCAGCGTTGTCAGGGATCGGTACGAGCAGTACTTC

clone_size: .
v_call: TRBV6-5
d_call: .
j_call: TRBJ2-1
cdr3_aa: CASSWNGGRNYNEQFF
cdr3_nt: TGTGCCAGCAGTTGGAATGGAGGCAGGAACTACAATGAGCAGTTCTTC

clone_size: .
v_call: TRBV30
d_call: TRBD1
j_call: TRBJ1-4
cdr3_aa: CAWSPYRGPGEKLFF
cdr3_nt: TGTGCCTGGAGTCCCTACAGGGGTCCCGGCGAAAAACTGTTTTTT

clone_size: .
v_call: TRBV4-3
d_call: .
j_call: TRBJ2-5
cdr3_aa: CASSSERGHDEQYF
cdr3_nt: TGCGCCAGCAGTTCTGAGAGGGGTCATGATGAGCAGTACTTC

clone_size: .
v_call: TRBV20-1
d_call: TRBD1
j_call: TRBJ2-1
cdr3_aa: CSASTGGSDGEQFF
cdr3_nt: TGCAGTGCTAGTACAGGGGGTTCTGACGGTGAGCAGTTCTTC

clone_size: .
v_call: TRBV29-1
d_call: .
j_call: TRBJ1-1
cdr3_aa: CSTGSLNTEAFF
cdr3_nt: TGCAGCACGGGTTCCCTGAACACTGAAGCTTTCTTT

clone_size: .
v_call: TRBV27
d_call: .
j_call: TRBJ2-7
cdr3_aa: CASSGQTREQYF
cdr3_nt: TGTGCCAGCAGTGGACAAACCCGCGAGCAGTACTTC

clone_size: .
v_call: TRBV28
d_call: TRBD2
j_call: TRBJ2-7
cdr3_aa: CASTSGPYEQYF
cdr3_nt: TGTGCCAGTACTAGCGGCCCCTACGAGCAGTACTTC

clone_size: .
v_call: TRBV7-3
d_call: .
j_call: TRBJ2-7
cdr3_aa: CASSPRAGLGEQYF
cdr3_nt: TGTGCCAGCAGCCCCCGCGCAGGCTTGGGGGAGCAGTACTTC

clone_size: .
v_call: TRBV12-3/TRBV12-4
d_call: .
j_call: TRBJ2-7
cdr3_aa: CASREMGYEQYF
cdr3_nt: TGTGCCAGCAGAGAGATGGGGTACGAGCAGTACTTC

clone_size: .
v_call: TRBV20-1
d_call: TRBD1
j_call: TRBJ1-6
cdr3_aa: CSARGDTGVLDSPLHF
cdr3_nt: TGCAGTGCTAGAGGGGACACAGGGGTACTCGATTCACCCCTCCACTTT

clone_size: .
v_call: TRBV20-1
d_call: .
j_call: TRBJ1-5
cdr3_aa: CSARDSTGRQPQHF
cdr3_nt: TGCAGTGCTAGAGATAGTACAGGTCGTCAGCCCCAGCATTTT

clone_size: .
v_call: TRBV20-1
d_call: .
j_call: TRBJ1-4
cdr3_aa: CSAGQPEVWSNEKLFF
cdr3_nt: TGCAGTGCTGGACAGCCTGAAGTTTGGTCGAACGAAAAACTGTTTTTT

clone_size: .
v_call: TRBV3-1
d_call: .
j_call: TRBJ2-1
cdr3_aa: CASSLNAAGTYNEQFF
cdr3_nt: TGTGCCAGCAGCCTAAACGCCGCCGGGACTTACAATGAGCAGTTCTTC

clone_size: many
v_call: TRBV7-2
d_call: .
j_call: TRBJ2-6
cdr3_aa: CASSSRGSGANVLTF
cdr3_nt: TGTGCCAGCAGCTCGAGGGGTTCCGGGGCCAACGTCCTGACTTTC

clone_size: few
v_call: TRBV10-3
d_call: .
j_call: TRBJ2-7
cdr3_aa: CAISNTGLTYEQYF
cdr3_nt: TGTGCCATCAGTAATACGGGACTCACCTACGAGCAGTACTTC

clone_size: .
v_call: TRBV3-1
d_call: TRBD2
j_call: TRBJ2-1
cdr3_aa: CASSQVPILAGSRNEQFF
cdr3_nt: TGTGCCAGCAGCCAAGTCCCCATCCTAGCGGGAAGTCGGAATGAGCAGTTCTTC

clone_size: .
v_call: TRBV10-3
d_call: TRBD1
j_call: TRBJ2-1
cdr3_aa: CAISLTGTGNRNEQFF
cdr3_nt: TGTGCCATCAGTCTAACCGGGACAGGGAATAGAAATGAGCAGTTCTTC

clone_size: few
v_call: TRBV9
d_call: .
j_call: TRBJ2-7
cdr3_aa: CASSPSLGQSYEQYF
cdr3_nt: TGTGCCAGCAGCCCTTCTCTGGGCCAGAGCTACGAGCAGTACTTC

clone_size: .
v_call: TRBV4-3
d_call: TRBD2
j_call: TRBJ2-4
cdr3_aa: CASSQPEGSGRSNIQYF
cdr3_nt: TGCGCCAGCAGCCAGCCCGAAGGGAGCGGGAGGTCAAACATTCAGTACTTC

clone_size: few
v_call: TRBV20-1
d_call: .
j_call: TRBJ2-5
cdr3_aa: CSALRDLETQYF
cdr3_nt: TGCAGTGCGCTCCGGGACTTGGAGACCCAGTACTTC

clone_size: .
v_call: TRBV28
d_call: TRBD1
j_call: TRBJ2-7
cdr3_aa: CASSPDRGQSYEQYF
cdr3_nt: TGTGCCAGCAGTCCTGACAGGGGGCAATCCTACGAGCAGTACTTC

clone_size: few
v_call: TRBV27
d_call: TRBD1
j_call: TRBJ2-7
cdr3_aa: CASSRQGYSEQYF
cdr3_nt: TGTGCCAGCAGCCGACAGGGTTACAGCGAGCAGTACTTC

clone_size: few
v_call: TRBV29-1
d_call: .
j_call: TRBJ1-2
cdr3_aa: CSVERGQGYTF
cdr3_nt: TGCAGCGTTGAGAGGGGTCAAGGCTACACCTTC

clone_size: once
v_call: TRBV15
d_call: .
j_call: TRBJ2-1
cdr3_aa: CAISLSGTYNEQFF
cdr3_nt: TGTGCCATCAGCCTTTCAGGAACCTACAATGAGCAGTTCTTC

clone_size: few
v_call: TRBV11-2
d_call: TRBD1
j_call: TRBJ2-5
cdr3_aa: CASSSGDRFSVETQYF
cdr3_nt: TGTGCCAGCAGCTCCGGGGACAGGTTCTCTGTTGAGACCCAGTACTTC

clone_size: .
v_call: TRBV30
d_call: .
j_call: TRBJ2-7
cdr3_aa: CAWRWRSGSYEQYF
cdr3_nt: TGTGCCTGGAGATGGCGATCTGGCTCCTACGAGCAGTACTTC

clone_size: .
v_call: TRBV5-1
d_call: .
j_call: TRBJ2-7
cdr3_aa: CAGSQDHTRKYEQYF
cdr3_nt: TGCGCCGGCAGCCAGGACCATACCAGGAAGTACGAGCAGTACTTC

clone_size: few
v_call: TRBV6-6
d_call: .
j_call: TRBJ2-3
cdr3_aa: CASKKSTDTQYF
cdr3_nt: TGTGCCAGCAAGAAATCCACAGATACGCAGTATTTT

clone_size: .
v_call: TRBV6-6
d_call: TRBD2
j_call: TRBJ2-7
cdr3_aa: CASRERLAGGREQYF
cdr3_nt: TGTGCCAGCAGGGAGAGACTAGCGGGAGGACGCGAGCAGTACTTC

clone_size: once
v_call: TRBV27
d_call: TRBD1
j_call: TRBJ1-1
cdr3_aa: CASSPTTTGGTEAFF
cdr3_nt: TGTGCCAGCAGTCCGACTACCACAGGGGGCACTGAAGCTTTCTTT

clone_size: .
v_call: TRBV29-1
d_call: .
j_call: TRBJ2-3
cdr3_aa: CSVAVGTSTDTQYF
cdr3_nt: TGCAGCGTTGCCGTTGGTACTAGCACAGATACGCAGTATTTT

clone_size: few
v_call: TRBV7-6
d_call: .
j_call: TRBJ2-6
cdr3_aa: CASSQITGSGANVLTF
cdr3_nt: TGTGCCAGCAGCCAGATTACCGGCTCTGGGGCCAACGTCCTGACTTTC

clone_size: .
v_call: TRBV7-9
d_call: TRBD2
j_call: TRBJ2-3
cdr3_aa: CASSYTSGRHTDTQYF
cdr3_nt: TGTGCCAGCAGCTATACGAGCGGGAGGCACACAGATACGCAGTATTTT

clone_size: .
v_call: TRBV5-1
d_call: .
j_call: TRBJ2-3
cdr3_aa: CASTPRADNLDTQYF
cdr3_nt: TGCGCCAGCACCCCTCGAGCGGACAACCTGGATACGCAGTATTTT

clone_size: .
v_call: TRBV24-1
d_call: TRBD1
j_call: TRBJ2-7
cdr3_aa: CATSVGQGDLHEQYF
cdr3_nt: TGTGCCACCAGTGTTGGGCAGGGGGACCTCCACGAGCAGTACTTC

clone_size: .
v_call: TRBV28
d_call: .
j_call: TRBJ2-5
cdr3_aa: CATKGYRETQYF
cdr3_nt: TGTGCCACTAAGGGGTACCGAGAGACCCAGTACTTC